This T cell receptor (beta chain) was captured by sequencing in a study of T cell responses to AZD1222 COVID-19 vaccine. With respect to this clone: Its antigen is still unknown.

Assay: immunoSEQ multiplex PCR; the TCRdb copy retains only in-frame clones and omits some. The table records 130,000 or so clones, approximately 93% of them present only once. CDR3 length: 16 amino acids. V shed 0 bases and J shed 1 base, with 13 bases lying between them. Germline V gives CDR1 SGHRS, CDR2 YFSETQ. Broader study findings: Females outnumbered males among donors, who were mostly white British; clonal diversity was possibly underestimated.

This rearrangement joins TRBV5-1 to TRBJ1-2; the D is unclear. This sample comprised peripheral blood, obtained on day 0 of MenACWY control vaccination. The TCR was taken from an adult in good health. CDR3 region: CASSLEMFGLNYGYTF. In DNA, the CDR3 is TGCGCCAGCAGCTTGGAGATGTTCGGGCTTAACTATGGCTACACCTTC.